Detailed here is one T cell receptor beta chain. Its antigen is not identified. These data come from a study of somatic mutations in cytotoxic T cells in rheumatoid arthritis. About the research overall: It was right after diagnosis, before any treatment, that patient blood (just over 29 ml EDTA) was drawn. Study conclusions and caveats: CD8+ T-cell clonality did not differ significantly between rheumatoid arthritis patients and age-matched healthy controls.

Germline V gives CDR1 MRHNA, CDR2 SNTAGT. The CDR3 length is 16 residues. J lost 5 bases, V lost 3 bases, and 9 bases had no gene match. In the source study's methods: In patients, CD8+ clones bigger than 1% rarely had the same sequence as a published virus-specific TCRB. Profiled with immunoSEQ multiplex PCR; TCRdb holds only in-frame clones, not every one. From that table come the V and J calls and clone size; the DNA was used to work out D and trimming. The sample shows about 16,000 clones, approximately 75% of them seen only once. Sequencing used CD8+ T cells sorted from blood. The source of this sequence is an adult with rheumatoid arthritis. The V gene is TRBV6-4, the J gene TRBJ1-5; 8 bases are shared with TRBD1. Here the CDR3 DNA reads TGTGCCAGCAGTGATGGTAGGGACAGGCCCTATCAGCCCCAGCATTTT. Its protein product is CASSDGRDRPYQPQHF.